The 29 T cell receptor beta chains presented below share a single source sample, sequenced in a study of T-cell memory formation after mild COVID-19. TCRdb called the 5' RACE reads again in MiXCR, with one record for every CDR3 protein. The sample contains hundreds of thousands of distinct CDR3 sequences, 15% to 20% of which appear only once. The sequencing input was PBMCs or a T cell subset sorted from them (not recorded which). These TCRs come from a man younger than 35 who had mild COVID-19 (a few samples of this study predate the infection). Cell type and time point are not known.

This clonotype came up a few times. This chain joins TRBV5-1 and TRBJ2-1; D may be TRBD2 (6 bases). CDR1 SGHRS and CDR2 YFSETQ come from the germline V gene. The length of the CDR3 is 11 residues. V gave up 4 bases and J gave up 9 bases, with 8 bases separating them. CDR3 in amino acids: CASSGGTEQFF. DNA for the CDR3: TGCGCCAGCAGCGGGGGGACTGAGCAGTTCTTC.

The rearrangement links TRBV4-3 to TRBJ1-4; D uncertain. The CDR3 extends over 18 amino acids. Trimming cost V 0 bases and J 5 bases, with 19 bases left between them. The V gene's germline CDR1 is LGHNA and CDR2 YSLEER. CDR3 bases: TGCGCCAGCAGCCAAGAGGGTTCTGCAAACAGCCCCAATGAAAAACTGTTTTTT. Amino acid sequence: CASSQEGSANSPNEKLFF.

J is TRBJ2-1 and V is TRBV5-6; TRBD2 matches at 12 bases. V shed 4 bases, J shed 10 bases, and the junction held 6 bases outside the gene matches. CDR1 is SGHDT and CDR2 is YYEEEE in the germline V gene. The CDR3 has 14 residues. The CDR3 spells CASSGRLAGGEQFF. The CDR3 DNA reads TGTGCCAGCAGCGGACGGCTAGCGGGAGGGGAGCAGTTCTTC.

This clonotype was counted ten times or more. This sequence joins TRBV5-1 and TRBJ2-1; TRBD1 agrees at 11 bases. CDR3 size: 14 residues. Germline V gene sequence: CDR1 SGHRS, CDR2 YFSETQ. V dropped 0 bases and J dropped 8; count of bases not matched to a gene: 1. The CDR3 reads CASSLGTGGDEQFF. The CDR3 DNA is TGCGCCAGCAGCTTGGGGACAGGGGGCGATGAGCAGTTCTTC. The variable domain in full, completed from reference TRBV5-1 and TRBJ2-1, reads KAGVTQTPRYLIKTRGQQVTLSCSPISGHRSVSWYQQTPGQGLQFLFEYFSETQRNKGNFPGRFSGRQFSNSRSEMNVSTLELGDSALYLCASSLGTGGDEQFFGPGTRLTVL.

The CDR3 bases are TGCGCCAGCAGCCAAGATTCCGAGACCGCCAAATATCGGACCATATATTTT. It encodes CASSQDSETAKYRTIYF. The chain recombines TRBV4-1 with TRBJ1-3; D not certain. CDR1 MGHRA and CDR2 YSYEKL come from the germline V gene. The CDR3 loop spans 17 amino acids. Deletions cut 0 bases from V and 10 bases from J, with 22 bases between.

This clonotype has a count of ten or more. One junction end disagrees with the germline gene, perhaps due to a read error. This chain connects TRBV5-1 to TRBJ1-1, with D hard to call. The CDR3 extends over 12 amino acids. CDR1 and CDR2 (germline): SGHRS, YFSETQ. The chain's CDR3 is CASSLDLTEAFF. DNA of the CDR3: TGTGCCAGCAGCTTGGATTTAACTGAAGCTTTCTTT.

The gene calls are TRBV9 and TRBJ1-1; a possible D gene is TRBD1 (6 bases). The CDR3 runs 16 residues. V was pared by 6 bases and J by 1 base, with 19 bases between. Per the germline V gene, CDR1 is SGDLS and CDR2 is YYNGEE. Written as DNA, the CDR3 is TGTGCCAGCACCCAAGGGGGGGGGCCGCCGAACACTGAAGCTTTCTTT. Translating gives CASTQGGGPPNTEAFF.

In this sample, this clonotype turned up a few times. The chain joins TRBV28 to TRBJ1-1, with a possible D match to TRBD1 (6 bases). Germline loops: CDR1 MDHEN, CDR2 SYDVKM. The CDR3 sequence is 15 residues long. V was pared by 5 bases and J by 5 bases, with 18 bases between. In nucleotides, the CDR3 is TGTGCCAGCAGTCGGTTTCCAGGGGATTGGACTGAAGCTTTCTTT. Protein product: CASSRFPGDWTEAFF.

The sample holds many counts of this clonotype. V usage is TRBV10-2 and J usage is TRBJ2-7; 7 bases match TRBD2. With 4 bases clipped from V and 3 bases from J, the junction kept 3 bases outside the gene matches. Per germline, CDR1 WSHSY and CDR2 SAAADI. The CDR3 sequence is 13 residues long. The CDR3 reads CASSVGGFYEQYF. CDR3 in DNA: TGCGCCAGCAGTGTGGGGGGGTTCTACGAGCAGTACTTC.

This clonotype showed up just a few times. This chain connects TRBV6-5 to TRBJ2-1, with a weak D call TRBD2 (7 bases). V lost 1 base to trimming and J lost 8 bases, with 12 bases between them. Germline-derived CDR1 and CDR2 are MNHEY and SVGAGI. This CDR3 contains 14 residues. CDR3 region: CASSYWGGADEQFF. The CDR3 DNA sequence: TGTGCCAGCAGTTACTGGGGGGGGGCCGATGAGCAGTTCTTC.

This chain uses TRBV7-2 with TRBJ2-2, with 8 bases that match TRBD1. The CDR3 is 15 residues long. V lost 5 bases and J lost 5; bases outside the gene matches: 7. CDR1 SGHTA and CDR2 FQGNSA come from the germline V gene. The CDR3 spells CASSPGTGGTGELFF. In DNA, the CDR3 is TGTGCCAGCAGCCCGGGGACAGGAGGAACCGGGGAGCTGTTTTTT. Using reference TRBV7-2 and TRBJ2-2 for the parts outside the CDR3, the full variable domain is GAGVSQSPSNKVTEKGKDVELRCDPISGHTALYWYRQSLGQGLEFLIYFQGNSAPDKSGLPSDRFSAERTGGSVSTLTIQRTQQEDSAVYLCASSPGTGGTGELFFGEGSRLTVL.

The chain uses TRBV4-3 and TRBJ2-1; tentative D call: TRBD2 (6 bases). CDR3 length: 18 amino acids. Germline V gives CDR1 LGHNA, CDR2 YSLEER. The V end lost 0 bases, the J end lost 0 bases, and 15 bases lay between the germline ends. The DNA of the CDR3 is TGCGCCAGCAGCCAAGAAGGTGGGGCGGGGAGCTCCTACAATGAGCAGTTCTTC. Residues: CASSQEGGAGSSYNEQFF.

This chain uses TRBV20-1 with TRBJ1-6; 8 bases are shared with TRBD1. The CDR3 loop spans 13 amino acids. The junction had 5 bases not matched to a gene; V was cut back by 3 bases and J by 10 bases. Germline V CDR1 and CDR2: DFQATT, SNEGSKA (reference sequence). Written as DNA, the CDR3 is TGCAGTGCTAGGGACAGGGATGAATCACCCCTCCACTTT. Its translation: CSARDRDESPLHF.

This clonotype was recorded a few times. V usage is TRBV20-1 and J usage is TRBJ2-1, with 8 bases matching TRBD1. The CDR3 length is 13 residues. With 1 base clipped from V and 6 bases from J, the junction kept 2 bases outside the gene matches. Germline CDR1 reads DFQATT; CDR2 reads SNEGSKA (reference sequence). In DNA, the CDR3 is TGCAGTGCTAGAGGGACAGGGAGCAATGAGCAGTTCTTC. Its translation: CSARGTGSNEQFF.

Notes on this clonotype: Sequence at one end of the junction differs from germline and may be a read error. CDR3 region: CASSHSTSGIF. CDR3 nucleotide sequence: TGCGCCAGCAGCCACTCGACTAGTGGGATCTTC. The chain is built from TRBV5-1 and TRBJ2-1, with D tentatively TRBD2 (6 bases). Germline values: CDR1 SGHRS, CDR2 YFSETQ. The length of the CDR3 is 11 residues.

The chain uses TRBV2 and TRBJ1-1; D unclear. The V and J ends lost 6 bases and 5 bases respectively, with 19 bases between them. The germline gives CDR1 SNHLY, CDR2 FYNNEI. This CDR3 contains 15 residues. Written as DNA, the CDR3 is TGTGCCAGCAGCCAGGAGGCAGATGAAATAACTGAAGCTTTCTTT. Amino acid sequence: CASSQEADEITEAFF. The whole variable domain, filled in from reference TRBV2 and TRBJ1-1, reads EPEVTQTPSHQVTQMGQEVILRCVPISNHLYFYWYRQILGQKVEFLVSFYNNEISEKSEIFDDQFSVERPDGSNFTLKIRSTKLEDSAMYFCASSQEADEITEAFFGQGTRLTVV.

The chain has TRBV4-1 and TRBJ2-5; TRBD1 agrees at 8 bases. The CDR3 is 15 residues long. Germline V gene lookup returns CDR1 MGHRA and CDR2 YSYEKL. V lost 2 bases to trimming and J lost 2 bases; unmatched junction nucleotides: 4. The CDR3 DNA reads as TGCGCCAGCAGCCAACCCGGGACAGGTCAAGAGACCCAGTACTTC. Amino acids: CASSQPGTGQETQYF.

A few counts support this clonotype. The chain employs TRBV10-2 and TRBJ2-3; D tentatively fits TRBD1 or TRBD2 (5 bases each). This CDR3 has 15 residues. The ends were cut back, 2 bases at V and 7 bases at J, with 16 bases in the middle. The germline V gene has CDR1 WSHSY and CDR2 SAAADI. For the CDR3, the DNA is TGCGCCAGCAGTGAGGGGGACCGGGCAGGAAATACGCAGTATTTT. This gives the protein CASSEGDRAGNTQYF.

There are many counts of this clonotype. This chain uses TRBV7-2 with TRBJ2-2; 8 positions agree with TRBD1. Germline values: CDR1 SGHTA, CDR2 FQGNSA. The CDR3 runs 17 residues. The V gene end was trimmed by 2 bases and the J gene end by 6 bases; junction bases not matched to a gene: 11. The CDR3 loop is CASSLLPRGLDSGELFF. In DNA, the CDR3 is TGTGCCAGCAGCTTACTCCCCAGGGGGCTGGATTCCGGGGAGCTGTTTTTT.

J is TRBJ2-7 and V is TRBV28; the D is unclear. The germline V gene encodes CDR1 MDHEN and CDR2 SYDVKM. V lost 5 bases and J 0 bases, leaving 8 bases between the germline ends. This CDR3 spans 13 amino acids. The CDR3 bases are TGTGCCAGCAGTCCCGTTCACTCCTACGAGCAGTACGTC. The encoded protein is CASSPVHSYEQYV.

This clonotype was seen a few times. This chain uses TRBV28 with TRBJ2-1; D uncertain. The CDR3 runs to 9 residues. V lost 11 bases and J lost 5, with 4 bases in between. The germline V gene has CDR1 MDHEN and CDR2 SYDVKM. In DNA, the CDR3 is TGTGCCGGAGACAATGAGCAGTTCTTC. Translated: CAGDNEQFF.

This chain connects TRBV28 to TRBJ2-7; possibly TRBD1 for D (8 bases). Trimming cost V 5 bases and J 2 bases, with 19 bases left between them. The CDR3 has 16 amino acids. From germline, CDR1 is MDHEN and CDR2 SYDVKM. CDR3 protein: CASSPQGGAHTYEQYV. Written as DNA, the CDR3 is TGTGCCAGCAGTCCACAGGGGGGGGCCCACACCTACGAGCAGTACGTC.

This rearrangement joins TRBV12-3 or TRBV12-4 to TRBJ1-5; D is uncertain. This CDR3 is 14 amino acids long. V dropped 3 bases and J dropped 7 bases, with 13 bases sitting between them. The CDR3 sequence: CASSLDGVEQPQHF. The CDR3 DNA is TGTGCCAGCAGTTTGGATGGCGTAGAACAGCCCCAGCATTTT.

This clonotype appeared many times. The rearrangement joins TRBV5-1 to TRBJ2-2; the match to TRBD2 covers 11 bases. This CDR3 is built from 17 residues. V dropped 4 bases and J dropped 0; count of bases not matched to a gene: 5. From germline, CDR1 is SGHRS and CDR2 YFSETQ. This CDR3 reads CASSLTSGAANTGELFF. The CDR3 nucleotides are TGCGCCAGCAGCCTGACTAGCGGGGCTGCGAACACCGGGGAGCTGTTTTTT.

This clonotype was counted between two and nine times. The chain recombines TRBV4-2 with TRBJ1-6, with TRBD1 identical over 7 bases. V lost 0 bases and J lost 10; bases outside the gene matches: 15. Germline lookup yields CDR1 LGHNA and CDR2 YNFKEQ. The CDR3 is 18 amino acids. CDR3 region: CASSQDGQGGRFTSPLHF. The CDR3 bases are TGTGCCAGCAGCCAAGATGGCCAGGGGGGCAGGTTTACCTCACCCCTCCACTTT.

This chain joins TRBV5-1 and TRBJ2-2; 8 bases fit TRBD1. The germline V gene has CDR1 SGHRS and CDR2 YFSETQ. The CDR3 is made up of 19 amino acids. V was clipped by 1 base and J by 4 bases; unmatched bases: 15. Written as DNA, the CDR3 is TGCGCCAGCAGCTTGCAGGGGGCGCCCCCTGTGAAAGGCACCGGGGAGCTGTTTTTT. Amino acid sequence: CASSLQGAPPVKGTGELFF.

This clonotype was seen a few times. The junction departs from germline at one end; a sequencing error may be responsible. V and J are TRBV19 and TRBJ2-1; D is possibly TRBD2 (5 bases). Looked up from germline, CDR1 is LNHDA and CDR2 is SQIVND (reference sequence). The CDR3 has 13 amino acids. DNA of the CDR3: TGTGCCAGTAGTATCGCTAGCTACAGTGAGCAGTTCTTC. Protein product: CASSIASYSEQFF.

The chain employs TRBV20-1 and TRBJ1-4; D remains ambiguous. The CDR3 is made up of 13 amino acids. Per the germline V gene, CDR1 is DFQATT and CDR2 is SNEGSKA (reference sequence). Trimming took off 6 bases at V and 5 bases at J, with 13 bases between the two ends. The CDR3 nucleotides read TGCAGTGCGGTGAGGGAACTAAATGAAAAACTGTTTTTT. Translating gives CSAVRELNEKLFF.

This clonotype was seen a handful of times. The V call is TRBV20-1, the J call TRBJ2-5, with 11 bases aligning to TRBD2. CDR1 DFQATT and CDR2 SNEGSKA come from the germline V gene (reference sequence). The CDR3 is 16 amino acids. V was pared by 3 bases and J by 1 base, with 7 bases of the junction left unmatched. This CDR3 is CSARDLAGGVQETQYF. The CDR3 bases are TGCAGTGCTAGGGATCTAGCGGGGGGAGTCCAAGAGACCCAGTACTTC.